This record concerns one T cell receptor beta chain sequence. Original processing notes: Amplified reference gene primers provided the basis for estimating nucleated cell counts. Produced via immunoSEQ multiplex PCR; TCRdb's table is partial and in-frame only. The V and J calls and the clone size are those of that table, but D and trimming were determined from the DNA. The repertoire includes 90,000 or so clones, 86% of them detected once, and 25% sits in the top ten. This sample is part of a study of blood T cell repertoires in COVID-19. Study information: PBMCs, B-cell-depleted T cells, or T cells were the source of the cDNA or gDNA that made up the material.

This CDR3 is built from 13 residues. The J segment lost 4 bases and the V segment lost 4 bases, leaving 0 bases of the junction unmatched. Germline values: CDR1 SGHNT, CDR2 YYREEE (reference sequence). The sequence was obtained from a human donor in a cohort sampled during active COVID-19. The sample was peripheral blood. The chain combines TRBV5-4 with TRBJ1-1, with 11 bases fitting TRBD1. The CDR3 DNA is TGTGCCAGCAGCGGGACAGGGGGCACTGAAGCTTTCTTT. Its protein is CASSGTGGTEAFF.